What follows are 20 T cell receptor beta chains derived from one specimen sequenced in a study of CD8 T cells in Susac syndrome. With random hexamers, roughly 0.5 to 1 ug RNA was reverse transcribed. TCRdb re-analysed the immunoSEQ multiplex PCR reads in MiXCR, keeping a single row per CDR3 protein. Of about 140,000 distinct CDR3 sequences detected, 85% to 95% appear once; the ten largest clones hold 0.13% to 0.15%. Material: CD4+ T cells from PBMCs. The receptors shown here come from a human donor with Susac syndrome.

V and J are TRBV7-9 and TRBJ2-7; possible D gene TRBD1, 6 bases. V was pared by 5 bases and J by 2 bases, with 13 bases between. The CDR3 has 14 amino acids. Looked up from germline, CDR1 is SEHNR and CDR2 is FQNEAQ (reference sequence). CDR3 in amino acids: CASSTKGVAYEQYF. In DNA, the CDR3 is TGTGCCAGCAGCACGAAGGGGGTAGCCTACGAGCAGTACTTC.

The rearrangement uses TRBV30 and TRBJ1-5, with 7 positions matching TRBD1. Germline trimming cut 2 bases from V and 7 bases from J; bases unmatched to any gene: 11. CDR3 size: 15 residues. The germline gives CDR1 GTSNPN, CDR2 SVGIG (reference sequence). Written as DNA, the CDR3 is TGTGCCTGGAGTCCCGAGAGGGGGCTTGGGCAGCCCCAGCATTTT. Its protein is CAWSPERGLGQPQHF.

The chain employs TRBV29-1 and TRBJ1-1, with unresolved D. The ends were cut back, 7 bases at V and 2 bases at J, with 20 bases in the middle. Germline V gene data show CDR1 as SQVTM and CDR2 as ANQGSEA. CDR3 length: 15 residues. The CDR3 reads CSAMPRRKPNTEAFF. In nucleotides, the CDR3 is TGCAGCGCGATGCCAAGACGTAAGCCCAACACTGAAGCTTTCTTT.

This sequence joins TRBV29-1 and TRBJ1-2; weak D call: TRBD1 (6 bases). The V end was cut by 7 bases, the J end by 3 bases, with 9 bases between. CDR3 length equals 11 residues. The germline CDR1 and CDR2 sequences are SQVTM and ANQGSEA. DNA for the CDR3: TGCAGCGGACGGACAGACTATGGCTACACCTTC. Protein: CSGRTDYGYTF.

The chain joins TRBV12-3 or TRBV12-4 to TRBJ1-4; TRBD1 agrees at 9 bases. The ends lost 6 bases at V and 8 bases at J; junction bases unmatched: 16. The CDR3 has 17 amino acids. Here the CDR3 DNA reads TGTGCCAGCAGCCGTAGCTCTTGGGACAGGGAAGGGGAAAAACTGTTTTTT. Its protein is CASSRSSWDREGEKLFF.

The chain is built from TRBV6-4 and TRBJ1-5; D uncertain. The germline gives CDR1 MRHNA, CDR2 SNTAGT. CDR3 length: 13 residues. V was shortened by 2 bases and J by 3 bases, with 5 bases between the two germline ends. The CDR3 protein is CASSDGDNQPQHF. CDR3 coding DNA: TGTGCCAGCAGTGACGGGGACAATCAGCCCCAGCATTTT.

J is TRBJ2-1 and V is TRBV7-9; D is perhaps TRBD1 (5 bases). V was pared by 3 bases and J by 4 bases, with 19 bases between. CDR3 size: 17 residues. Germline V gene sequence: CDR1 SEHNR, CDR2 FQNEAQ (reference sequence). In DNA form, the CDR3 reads TGTGCCAGCAGCTTGGTGGTGGCCAGGGATATTTACAATGAGCAGTTCTTC. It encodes CASSLVVARDIYNEQFF.

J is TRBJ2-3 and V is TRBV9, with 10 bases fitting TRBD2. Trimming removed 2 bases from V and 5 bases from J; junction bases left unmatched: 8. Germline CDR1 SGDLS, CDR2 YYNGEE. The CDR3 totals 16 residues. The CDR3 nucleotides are TGTGCCAGCAGCGTGAATCTAGCGGGAGCAGGAGATACGCAGTATTTT. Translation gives CASSVNLAGAGDTQYF.

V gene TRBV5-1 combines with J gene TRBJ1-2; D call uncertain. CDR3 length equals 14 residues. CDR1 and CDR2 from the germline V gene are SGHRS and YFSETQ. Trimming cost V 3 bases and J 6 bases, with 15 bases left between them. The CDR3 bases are TGCGCCAGCAGCTACGAGGGCAAAGAAAATGGCTACACCTTC. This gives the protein CASSYEGKENGYTF.

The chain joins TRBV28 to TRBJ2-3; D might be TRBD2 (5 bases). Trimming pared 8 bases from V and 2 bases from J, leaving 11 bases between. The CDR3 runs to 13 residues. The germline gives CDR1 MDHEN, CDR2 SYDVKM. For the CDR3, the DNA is TGTGCCAGCCGGGGTGAACCCACAGATACGCAGTATTTT. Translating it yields CASRGEPTDTQYF.

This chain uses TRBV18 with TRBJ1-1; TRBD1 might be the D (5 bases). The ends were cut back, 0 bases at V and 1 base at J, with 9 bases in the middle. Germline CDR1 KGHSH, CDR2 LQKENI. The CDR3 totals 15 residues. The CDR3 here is CASSPPDGGNTEAFF. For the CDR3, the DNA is TGTGCCAGCTCACCACCTGACGGGGGGAACACTGAAGCTTTCTTT.

This chain's CDR3 is CASSGRGQETQYF. The CDR3 nucleotides read TGCGCCAGCAGCGGTAGGGGGCAAGAGACCCAGTACTTC. The rearrangement joins TRBV5-1 to TRBJ2-5; TRBD1 is a possible D gene (6 bases). The CDR3 is made up of 13 amino acids. CDR1 and CDR2 from the germline V gene are SGHRS and YFSETQ. Trimming removed 4 bases from V and 2 bases from J, with 9 bases in between.

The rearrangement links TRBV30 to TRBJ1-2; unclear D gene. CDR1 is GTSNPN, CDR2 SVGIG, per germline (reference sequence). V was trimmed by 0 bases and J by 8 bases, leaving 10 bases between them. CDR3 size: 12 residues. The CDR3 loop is CAWSVGLYGYTF. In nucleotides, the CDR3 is TGTGCCTGGAGTGTAGGTCTCTACGGCTACACCTTC. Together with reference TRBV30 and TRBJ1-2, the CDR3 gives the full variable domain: SQTIHQWPATLVQPVGSPLSLECTVEGTSNPNLYWYRQAAGRGLQLLFYSVGIGQISSEVPQNLSASRPQDRQFILSSKKLLLSDSGFYLCAWSVGLYGYTFGSGTRLTVV.

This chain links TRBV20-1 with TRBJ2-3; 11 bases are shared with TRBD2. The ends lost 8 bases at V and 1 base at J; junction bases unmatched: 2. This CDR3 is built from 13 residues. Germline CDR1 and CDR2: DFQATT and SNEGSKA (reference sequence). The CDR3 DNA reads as TGCAGTTATAGCGGGAGGGGCACAGATACGCAGTATTTT. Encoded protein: CSYSGRGTDTQYF.

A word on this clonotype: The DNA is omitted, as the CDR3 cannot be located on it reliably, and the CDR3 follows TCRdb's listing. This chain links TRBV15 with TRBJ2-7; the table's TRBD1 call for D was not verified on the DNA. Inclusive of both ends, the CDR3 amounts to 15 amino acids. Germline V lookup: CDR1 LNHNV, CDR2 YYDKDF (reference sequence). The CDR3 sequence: CATSRDFSGPDEQYF.

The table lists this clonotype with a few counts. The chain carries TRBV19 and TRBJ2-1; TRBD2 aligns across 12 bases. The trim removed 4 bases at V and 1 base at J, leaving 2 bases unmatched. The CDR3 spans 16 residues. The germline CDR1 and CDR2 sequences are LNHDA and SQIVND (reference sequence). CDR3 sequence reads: CASSRTSGGSYNEQFF. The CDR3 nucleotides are TGTGCCAGTAGTAGAACTAGCGGGGGGTCCTACAATGAGCAGTTCTTC. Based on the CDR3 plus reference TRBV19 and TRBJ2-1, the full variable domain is DGGITQSPKYLFRKEGQNVTLSCEQNLNHDAMYWYRQDPGQGLRLIYYSQIVNDFQKGDIAEGYSVSREKKESFPLTVTSAQKNPTAFYLCASSRTSGGSYNEQFFGPGTRLTVL.

The CDR3 is CSVDRGRTGELFF. The CDR3 nucleotides read TGCAGCGTAGACAGGGGAAGAACCGGGGAGCTGTTTTTT. The chain carries TRBV29-1 and TRBJ2-2, with 8 bases that match TRBD1. Trimming removed 6 bases from V and 5 bases from J; junction bases left unmatched: 5. CDR1 is SQVTM, CDR2 ANQGSEA, per germline. This CDR3 region has 13 residues.

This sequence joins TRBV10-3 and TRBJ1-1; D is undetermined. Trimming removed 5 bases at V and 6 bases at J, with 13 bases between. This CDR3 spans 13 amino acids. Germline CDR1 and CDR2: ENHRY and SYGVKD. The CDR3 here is CAISSYERAEAFF. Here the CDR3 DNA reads TGTGCCATCAGTTCTTACGAACGGGCTGAAGCTTTCTTT.

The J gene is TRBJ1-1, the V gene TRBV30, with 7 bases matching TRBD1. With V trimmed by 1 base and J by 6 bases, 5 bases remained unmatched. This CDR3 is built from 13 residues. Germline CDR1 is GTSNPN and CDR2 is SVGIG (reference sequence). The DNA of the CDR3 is TGTGCCTGGAGTGGACAGGGCACATCTGAAGCTTTCTTT. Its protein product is CAWSGQGTSEAFF. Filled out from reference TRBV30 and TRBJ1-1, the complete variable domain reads SQTIHQWPATLVQPVGSPLSLECTVEGTSNPNLYWYRQAAGRGLQLLFYSVGIGQISSEVPQNLSASRPQDRQFILSSKKLLLSDSGFYLCAWSGQGTSEAFFGQGTRLTVV.

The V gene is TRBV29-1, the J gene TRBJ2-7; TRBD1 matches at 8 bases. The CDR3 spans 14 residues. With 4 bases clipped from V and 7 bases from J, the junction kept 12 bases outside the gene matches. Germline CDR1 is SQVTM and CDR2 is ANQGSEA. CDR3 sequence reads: CSVGVGQGAFEQYF. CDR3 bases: TGCAGCGTTGGGGTCGGGCAGGGGGCGTTTGAGCAGTACTTC.